This T cell receptor beta chain appears in the sequencing data of a study of Graves' ophthalmopathy and Graves' hyperthyroidism. Across the study: The authors collected peripheral blood at initial diagnosis, before any treatment.

RNA transcripts were the template, and TCR beta CDR3 regions were amplified from them. HTBI-primed first-round RT-PCR preceded second-round multiplex PCR. Using its own MiXCR run on the multiplex PCR reads, TCRdb lists one record per CDR3 protein. This sample has over 650,000 distinct CDR3 sequences, with approximately 39% found just once. Those donors who had ophthalmopathy presented with moderate-to-severe activity, a CAS of ≥3, a NOSPECS of ≥4 and a duration under 3 months. Overall study results and limits: Ophthalmopathy could be told apart from stable hyperthyroidism by a 13-signature model (about 88% sensitivity, 80% to 84% specificity). As the model predicted ophthalmopathy progression, it achieved a sensitivity of about 71% and a specificity of around 76%.

A word on this clonotype: Antigen unknown.

Germline V lookup: CDR1 SNHLY, CDR2 FYNNEI. V lost 8 bases, J lost 9 bases, and 7 bases stayed unmatched. The CDR3 consists of 13 residues. This TCR came from an adult man with Graves' ophthalmopathy. The rearrangement uses TRBV2 and TRBJ1-5; 10 bases align to TRBD1. Material: peripheral blood. CDR3 sequence: CASLDRGRGPQHF. DNA for the CDR3: TGTGCCAGCTTAGACAGGGGGCGAGGGCCCCAGCATTTT.